This entry concerns a single T cell receptor beta chain. TCRdb's copy holds only in-frame clones and misses some; the assay was immunoSEQ multiplex PCR. The sample shows fewer than 350,000 clones, around 90% of them seen only once. The sample originates from a study of blood T cell repertoires in COVID-19. The CDR3 runs 17 residues. With V trimmed by 3 bases and J by 0 bases, 7 bases remained unmatched. Per the germline V gene, CDR1 is ENHRY and CDR2 is SYGVKD. This clonotype was sampled from a man aged 60-69 years who had recovered from COVID-19. Sequencing used PBMCs or T cells enriched from blood (not recorded which). The rearrangement joins TRBV10-3 to TRBJ2-7; 11 bases align to TRBD2. CDR3 nucleotide sequence: TGTGCCATCAGTGATTGGACTAGCGGGTCCGGCTCCTACGAGCAGTACTTC. Amino acid sequence: CAISDWTSGSGSYEQYF.